Below are 29 T cell receptor beta chains sequenced from a single sample in a study of shared clonotypes between healthy human individuals. Measured with immunoSEQ multiplex PCR; TCRdb has only the in-frame clones, and not every one. The sample shows 950,000 to 1,100,000 clones, approximately 80% of them seen only once. The sample taken for sequencing was memory CD4+ T cells from PBMCs. Subset given: CD45RA-negative fraction. These receptors were obtained from a man between 18 and 35 years old in good health. Some clones in this sample may be carry-over from other donors' samples.

This clone was seen a few times. V is TRBV2 and J is TRBJ2-1; 8 positions match TRBD2. This CDR3 comprises 12 residues. With V trimmed by 2 bases and J by 11 bases, 2 bases remained unmatched. Per the germline V gene, CDR1 is SNHLY and CDR2 is FYNNEI. The CDR3 sequence is CASSEIAGQQFF. CDR3 DNA: TGTGCCAGCAGTGAAATAGCGGGGCAGCAGTTCTTC.

With respect to this clone: Possible read error: a much larger clone is one base away. V is TRBV7-2 and J is TRBJ2-7; D ambiguous. CDR3 length equals 13 residues. The V gene's germline CDR1 is SGHTA and CDR2 FQGNSA. Between the trimmed V and J ends, which lost 5 bases and 7 bases, there was a span of 15 bases. CDR3 protein: CASSPPPGGEQYF. As DNA, the CDR3 is TGTGCCAGCAGCCCCCCACCCGGCGGAGAGCAGTACTTC.

This chain joins TRBV5-5 and TRBJ2-3; D is uncertain. The germline V gene has CDR1 SGHKS and CDR2 YYEKEE (reference sequence). The CDR3 is 14 amino acids. V lost 1 base, J lost 9 bases, and 15 bases lay in between. CDR3: CASSLSEAVGTQYF. DNA for the CDR3: TGTGCCAGCAGCTTGAGTGAGGCCGTGGGGACGCAGTATTTT.

The CDR3 DNA reads as TGTGCCAGCTCACGCGGGCAGGGTCAGTTCAATGAGCAGTTCTTC. Its protein product is CASSRGQGQFNEQFF. V and J are TRBV18 and TRBJ2-1; D could derive from TRBD1 or TRBD2 (5 bases each). V lost 4 bases and J lost 6, with 16 bases in between. This CDR3 comprises 15 residues. Germline loops: CDR1 KGHSH, CDR2 LQKENI.

The V and J genes are TRBV27 and TRBJ2-7; a possible D gene is TRBD2 (6 bases). Per germline, CDR1 MNHEY and CDR2 SMNVEV (reference sequence). V gave up 5 bases and J gave up 3 bases, with 17 bases separating them. The CDR3 totals 15 residues. The CDR3 here is CASSTPNLGGYEQYF. CDR3 bases: TGTGCCAGCAGTACCCCGAATCTCGGGGGCTACGAGCAGTACTTC.

CDR3 protein: CASSLNFYGYTF. The CDR3 DNA reads TGTGCCAGCAGCTTGAATTTCTATGGCTACACCTTC. The chain combines TRBV5-6 with TRBJ1-2; D call uncertain. This CDR3 has 12 amino acids. CDR1 SGHDT and CDR2 YYEEEE come from the germline V gene. The V end was cut by 1 base, the J end by 4 bases, with 5 bases between.

The chain recombines TRBV7-9 with TRBJ2-2; no reliable D call. CDR1 is SEHNR and CDR2 is FQNEAQ in the germline V gene (reference sequence). Between the trimmed V and J ends, which lost 5 bases and 6 bases, there was a span of 7 bases. This CDR3 is 12 amino acids long. CDR3 residues: CASSPGSGELFF. The CDR3 coding sequence is TGTGCCAGCAGCCCCGGGTCCGGGGAGCTGTTTTTT.

V usage is TRBV15 and J usage is TRBJ2-4, with TRBD2 as a possible D gene (5 bases). This CDR3 is built from 15 residues. Trimming removed 3 bases at V and 3 bases at J, with 12 bases between. Germline V CDR1 and CDR2: LNHNV, YYDKDF (reference sequence). The CDR3 nucleotides read TGTGCCACCAGCAGCGAGGGTTTGGGCAAAAACATTCAGTACTTC. This gives the protein CATSSEGLGKNIQYF.

V usage is TRBV28 and J usage is TRBJ2-4, with D perhaps matching TRBD1 or TRBD2 (5 bases each). CDR3 size: 19 residues. V lost 4 bases and J 0 bases, leaving 22 bases between the germline ends. Germline CDR1 and CDR2: MDHEN and SYDVKM. The CDR3 DNA follows: TGTGCCAGCAGTTCCGCTGCCGGGACCCCACGGGTAGCCAAAAACATTCAGTACTTC. As protein: CASSSAAGTPRVAKNIQYF.

This chain connects TRBV6-1 to TRBJ1-1, with 7 bases fitting TRBD1. The germline V gene encodes CDR1 MNHNS and CDR2 SASEGT. The CDR3 is 13 residues long. Unmatched junction bases numbered 3, after V lost 3 bases and J lost 5 bases. CDR3 protein: CASSDIQGTEAFF. The CDR3 DNA follows: TGTGCCAGCAGTGATATACAGGGGACTGAAGCTTTCTTT.

The V and J genes are TRBV28 and TRBJ2-1, with TRBD2 matching over 12 bases. V was clipped by 0 bases and J by 0 bases; unmatched bases: 0. Germline CDR1 is MDHEN and CDR2 is SYDVKM. The CDR3 is made up of 17 amino acids. CDR3 DNA sequence: TGTGCCAGCAGTTTATGGACTAGCGGGAGCTCCTACAATGAGCAGTTCTTC. Translated: CASSLWTSGSSYNEQFF.

Regarding this clone: A single base is all that separates this from a far larger clone, so a read error is likely. This chain connects TRBV7-2 to TRBJ2-5, with D perhaps TRBD2 (5 bases). The CDR3 has 10 amino acids. Germline V gene data show CDR1 as SGHTA and CDR2 as FQGNSA. V gave up 8 bases and J gave up 4 bases, with 5 bases separating them. CDR3 sequence: CASGRETQYF. The CDR3 region has the DNA TGTGCCAGCGGGAGAGAGACCCAGTACTTC.

This clone was picked up many times. The same CDR3 is also encoded by other DNA sequences in this sample. This chain links TRBV29-1 with TRBJ1-1, with 10 bases matching TRBD1. Germline lookup yields CDR1 SQVTM and CDR2 ANQGSEA. The junction had 5 bases not matched to a gene; V was cut back by 7 bases and J by 3 bases. This CDR3 region has 13 residues. CDR3 nucleotides: TGCAGCGGGGGACAGGGGAGGGACACTGAAGCTTTCTTT. It specifies CSGGQGRDTEAFF. Full variable domain (missing parts from reference TRBV29-1 and TRBJ1-1): SAVISQKPSRDICQRGTSLTIQCQVDSQVTMMFWYRQQPGQSLTLIATANQGSEATYESGFVIDKFPISRPNLTFSTLTVSNMSPEDSSIYLCSGGQGRDTEAFFGQGTRLTVV.

The rearrangement joins TRBV28 to TRBJ1-3; D perhaps matches TRBD1 (6 bases). The V gene lost 5 bases and the J gene lost 4 bases, with 15 bases spanning the gap. Germline CDR1 reads MDHEN; CDR2 reads SYDVKM. The CDR3 has 15 residues. CDR3 nucleotides: TGTGCCAGCAGTCCAGGGGTGACCCAGGGAAACACCATATATTTT. It yields the protein CASSPGVTQGNTIYF.

The gene calls are TRBV6-6 and TRBJ2-5, with 8 bases matching TRBD1. This CDR3 comprises 14 residues. V was pared by 5 bases and J by 9 bases, with 11 bases of the junction left unmatched. Germline values: CDR1 MNHNY, CDR2 SVGAGI (reference sequence). The CDR3 nucleotides are TGTGCCAGCAGTGAGGGACAGGTCCTAGGGGCCCAGTACTTC. Translated, it gives CASSEGQVLGAQYF.

The rearrangement joins TRBV27 to TRBJ2-2, with D perhaps given as TRBD1 or TRBD2 (6 bases each). The CDR3 has 15 residues. The germline V gene has CDR1 MNHEY and CDR2 SMNVEV (reference sequence). Trimming took 8 bases from V and 6 from J, leaving 19 bases between them. CDR3 in DNA: TGTGCCAGCGCCCGGGGGCAATATTCCGCCGGGGAGCTGTTTTTT. It codes for CASARGQYSAGELFF.

This chain joins TRBV10-3 and TRBJ1-2; the match to TRBD1 covers 10 bases. This CDR3 contains 17 residues. CDR1 and CDR2 (germline): ENHRY, SYGVKD. The trim removed 4 bases at V and 3 bases at J, leaving 11 bases unmatched. CDR3 nucleotide sequence: TGTGCCATCAGTGCTCCGACAGGGGGCGGCCTCCACTATGGCTACACCTTC. It codes for CAISAPTGGGLHYGYTF.

The sample holds many counts of this clone. V gene TRBV6-1 combines with J gene TRBJ1-2; the match to TRBD1 covers 7 bases. The germline gives CDR1 MNHNS, CDR2 SASEGT. The CDR3 covers 13 residues. Trimming cost V 0 bases and J 8 bases; bases outside gene matches: 3. CDR3 in amino acids: CASSEATGRGYTF. The CDR3 coding sequence is TGTGCCAGCAGTGAAGCGACAGGGCGAGGCTACACCTTC.

The gene calls are TRBV9 and TRBJ1-2; the D is unclear. Germline V gives CDR1 SGDLS, CDR2 YYNGEE. The CDR3 runs to 14 residues. Trimming stripped 4 bases from V and 4 bases from J, with 14 bases between. Written as DNA, the CDR3 is TGTGCCAGCAGCCTAGGGCAGGCGGCCTATGGCTACACCTTC. It is translated as CASSLGQAAYGYTF.

V gene TRBV15 combines with J gene TRBJ1-1; D call uncertain. Per germline, CDR1 LNHNV and CDR2 YYDKDF (reference sequence). Trimming took off 0 bases at V and 5 bases at J, with 19 bases between the two ends. The CDR3 sequence is 17 residues long. In DNA, the CDR3 is TGTGCCACCAGCAGAGATAGGAGCAAGGAGGTTCGGACTGAAGCTTTCTTT. This sequence encodes CATSRDRSKEVRTEAFF.

This clone occurred once. The V gene is TRBV6-1, the J gene TRBJ2-1; D possibly corresponds to TRBD2 (5 bases). The CDR3 consists of 13 residues. Germline CDR1 reads MNHNS; CDR2 reads SASEGT. Between the trimmed V and J ends, which lost 7 bases and 3 bases, there was a span of 10 bases. The CDR3 DNA reads as TGTGCCAGCACCCCCCGGGGCTACAATGAGCAGTTCTTC. Protein: CASTPRGYNEQFF.

The chain carries TRBV28 and TRBJ1-1, with 8 nucleotides matching TRBD1. Germline values: CDR1 MDHEN, CDR2 SYDVKM. CDR3 length: 16 amino acids. J was trimmed by 1 base and V by 2 bases; bases with no gene match: 6. Written as DNA, the CDR3 is TGTGCCAGCAGTTTAAAGAGGACAGGGAAGAACACTGAAGCTTTCTTT. Amino acid sequence: CASSLKRTGKNTEAFF.

This chain connects TRBV7-2 to TRBJ2-5; tentative D call: TRBD2 (6 bases). The germline gives CDR1 SGHTA, CDR2 FQGNSA. This CDR3 has 15 residues. The germline V and J ends were trimmed by 7 bases and 2 bases, with 17 bases remaining between them. The CDR3 sequence is CASTPLAGQQETQYF. The CDR3 DNA reads as TGTGCCAGCACTCCCCTGGCGGGGCAACAAGAGACCCAGTACTTC.

This clone is a singleton in its sample. The chain recombines TRBV9 with TRBJ2-7; the D is unclear. With 5 bases removed from V and 4 bases from J, the gap between germline ends came to 13 bases. Germline V gene lookup returns CDR1 SGDLS and CDR2 YYNGEE. This CDR3 region has 13 residues. The chain's CDR3 is CASSRSGPYEQYF. CDR3 nucleotides: TGTGCCAGCAGTCGCTCCGGACCTTACGAGCAGTACTTC.

This clone was observed a handful of times. V gene TRBV30 combines with J gene TRBJ1-3; D remains ambiguous. The V gene's germline CDR1 is GTSNPN and CDR2 SVGIG (reference sequence). V was shortened by 1 base and J by 5 bases, with 9 bases between the two germline ends. The CDR3 extends over 13 amino acids. The CDR3 spells CAWSGGERNTIYF. The CDR3 DNA is TGTGCCTGGAGTGGGGGAGAACGAAACACCATATATTTT.

This chain links TRBV9 with TRBJ2-3; 11 bases align to TRBD2. Germline CDR1 SGDLS, CDR2 YYNGEE. The ends lost 3 bases at V and 5 bases at J; junction bases unmatched: 5. The CDR3 totals 15 residues. The CDR3 DNA follows: TGTGCCAGCAGCGCGACTAGCGGGAATCTAGATACGCAGTATTTT. Its translation is CASSATSGNLDTQYF.

The rearrangement links TRBV7-2 to TRBJ1-5, with 7 bases identical to TRBD1. Germline CDR1 and CDR2: SGHTA and FQGNSA. Germline trimming cut 5 bases from V and 7 bases from J; bases unmatched to any gene: 11. CDR3 size: 15 residues. CDR3 residues: CASSQTGAQRQPQHF. The CDR3 coding sequence is TGTGCCAGCAGCCAAACAGGGGCTCAGAGGCAGCCCCAGCATTTT.

This rearrangement joins TRBV15 to TRBJ2-4, with D uncertain. The CDR3 runs 12 residues. Trimming cost V 8 bases and J 0 bases, with 5 bases left between them. CDR1 is LNHNV and CDR2 is YYDKDF in the germline V gene (reference sequence). The CDR3 here is CATGLAKNIQYF. The CDR3 nucleotides are TGTGCCACCGGGCTAGCCAAAAACATTCAGTACTTC.

The rearrangement joins TRBV28 to TRBJ1-5; D is undetermined. Germline V CDR1 and CDR2: MDHEN, SYDVKM. There are 19 residues in the CDR3. Trimming cost V 3 bases and J 1 base, with 22 bases left between them. Here the CDR3 DNA reads TGTGCCAGCAGTTTTAGACTCCGGGATCTTCGGATCAGCAATCAGCCCCAGCATTTT. This codes for CASSFRLRDLRISNQPQHF.